These 2 T cell receptor beta chains originate from one sample sequenced in a study of blood T cell repertoires in COVID-19 (dated by TCRdb to the early 2020s). Library method: the immunoSEQ multiplex PCR assay. TCRdb retrieved this table from immuneACCESS and kept in-frame rearrangements only. Not all clones are present; in checked studies, unresolved V genes account for under half, and no reason is known for the remainder. Across this sample there are about 370,000 clones, with 80% to 90% seen only once. The top ten clonotypes cover around 1% of the sample. Source material: PBMCs or T cells enriched from blood (not recorded which). These receptors came from a man aged 18 to 29 who had recovered from COVID-19.

This clone came up once. The rearrangement links TRBV6-5 to TRBJ2-7; 12 positions agree with TRBD1. J was trimmed by 5 bases and V by 6 bases; bases with no gene match: 5. Germline V gene sequence: CDR1 MNHEY, CDR2 SVGAGI. The CDR3 has 14 residues. The CDR3 sequence is CASRAGTGGNEQYF. CDR3 in DNA: TGTGCCAGCAGAGCCGGGACAGGGGGCAACGAGCAGTACTTC.

This clone was observed once. The V gene is TRBV7-9, the J gene TRBJ1-5; weak D call: TRBD1 (5 bases). The V gene's germline CDR1 is SEHNR and CDR2 FQNEAQ (reference sequence). V was cut by 6 bases and J by 0 bases, with 9 bases left in between. The CDR3 totals 14 residues. The CDR3, as DNA: TGTGCCAGCAGTACGGGGGGTAGCAATCAGCCCCAGCATTTT. This sequence encodes CASSTGGSNQPQHF.